This T cell receptor (beta chain) was obtained from a study of T cells in localized non-small cell lung cancer. Clones were sequenced by immunoSEQ multiplex PCR, and TCRdb holds only the in-frame ones, with some missing. The table has 72,000 or so clones, almost 85% seen once. Points from the study as a whole: Sequencing was restricted to one tumor region; therefore, heterogeneity remains possible. Researchers found a median approximately 55 of the top 100 tumor clones in adjacent lung. In the blood, greater T cell density corresponded to longer overall survival. The study found T cell clonality highest in uninvolved adjacent lung, above tumor.

The CDR3 spans 15 residues. Trimming took off 5 bases at V and 4 bases at J, with 18 bases between the two ends. Per the germline V gene, CDR1 is LGHNT and CDR2 is FRNRAP. On this clone: Its target is unknown.

The gene calls are TRBV12-5 and TRBJ2-7, with D maybe TRBD2 (5 bases). This TCR was sampled from a female donor over 55 with stage I lung adenocarcinoma. The material was peripheral blood, obtained before any cancer treatment. The CDR3 DNA reads TGTGCTAGTGGTCCCCCCAGACCCGGGGAGTACGAGCAGTACTTC. Amino acid sequence: CASGPPRPGEYEQYF.